This T cell receptor beta chain was sequenced in a study of T cell responses to AZD1222 COVID-19 vaccine. Broader study findings: White British people made up most donors, females outnumbered males, and clonal diversity was possibly underestimated. At 160-218 and 743-854, vaccine-associated CD4 TCRs were dominant, and they spanned spike. Baseline serostatus was positive in only a handful of AZD1222 recipients. The reported proportion of spike-specific TCRs targeting unmutated variant regions was nearly half.

Comment on this clone: Its antigen is as yet unknown.

Sequencing was performed with immunoSEQ multiplex PCR; in TCRdb, only in-frame clones are kept and a portion is missing. The sample has 95,000 to 150,000 clones, 85% to 90% seen once. This TCR was sampled from an adult in good health. The source was peripheral blood, collected on day 0 of AZD1222 vaccination.

CDR3 coding DNA: TGTGCCAGCCCGAGTAGGGATCCCTATGGCTACACCTTC. It yields the protein CASPSRDPYGYTF. The chain couples TRBV9 to TRBJ1-2; D is unclear. Germline CDR1 SGDLS, CDR2 YYNGEE. The CDR3 runs to 13 residues. The V gene lost 7 bases and the J gene lost 4 bases, with 14 bases spanning the gap.